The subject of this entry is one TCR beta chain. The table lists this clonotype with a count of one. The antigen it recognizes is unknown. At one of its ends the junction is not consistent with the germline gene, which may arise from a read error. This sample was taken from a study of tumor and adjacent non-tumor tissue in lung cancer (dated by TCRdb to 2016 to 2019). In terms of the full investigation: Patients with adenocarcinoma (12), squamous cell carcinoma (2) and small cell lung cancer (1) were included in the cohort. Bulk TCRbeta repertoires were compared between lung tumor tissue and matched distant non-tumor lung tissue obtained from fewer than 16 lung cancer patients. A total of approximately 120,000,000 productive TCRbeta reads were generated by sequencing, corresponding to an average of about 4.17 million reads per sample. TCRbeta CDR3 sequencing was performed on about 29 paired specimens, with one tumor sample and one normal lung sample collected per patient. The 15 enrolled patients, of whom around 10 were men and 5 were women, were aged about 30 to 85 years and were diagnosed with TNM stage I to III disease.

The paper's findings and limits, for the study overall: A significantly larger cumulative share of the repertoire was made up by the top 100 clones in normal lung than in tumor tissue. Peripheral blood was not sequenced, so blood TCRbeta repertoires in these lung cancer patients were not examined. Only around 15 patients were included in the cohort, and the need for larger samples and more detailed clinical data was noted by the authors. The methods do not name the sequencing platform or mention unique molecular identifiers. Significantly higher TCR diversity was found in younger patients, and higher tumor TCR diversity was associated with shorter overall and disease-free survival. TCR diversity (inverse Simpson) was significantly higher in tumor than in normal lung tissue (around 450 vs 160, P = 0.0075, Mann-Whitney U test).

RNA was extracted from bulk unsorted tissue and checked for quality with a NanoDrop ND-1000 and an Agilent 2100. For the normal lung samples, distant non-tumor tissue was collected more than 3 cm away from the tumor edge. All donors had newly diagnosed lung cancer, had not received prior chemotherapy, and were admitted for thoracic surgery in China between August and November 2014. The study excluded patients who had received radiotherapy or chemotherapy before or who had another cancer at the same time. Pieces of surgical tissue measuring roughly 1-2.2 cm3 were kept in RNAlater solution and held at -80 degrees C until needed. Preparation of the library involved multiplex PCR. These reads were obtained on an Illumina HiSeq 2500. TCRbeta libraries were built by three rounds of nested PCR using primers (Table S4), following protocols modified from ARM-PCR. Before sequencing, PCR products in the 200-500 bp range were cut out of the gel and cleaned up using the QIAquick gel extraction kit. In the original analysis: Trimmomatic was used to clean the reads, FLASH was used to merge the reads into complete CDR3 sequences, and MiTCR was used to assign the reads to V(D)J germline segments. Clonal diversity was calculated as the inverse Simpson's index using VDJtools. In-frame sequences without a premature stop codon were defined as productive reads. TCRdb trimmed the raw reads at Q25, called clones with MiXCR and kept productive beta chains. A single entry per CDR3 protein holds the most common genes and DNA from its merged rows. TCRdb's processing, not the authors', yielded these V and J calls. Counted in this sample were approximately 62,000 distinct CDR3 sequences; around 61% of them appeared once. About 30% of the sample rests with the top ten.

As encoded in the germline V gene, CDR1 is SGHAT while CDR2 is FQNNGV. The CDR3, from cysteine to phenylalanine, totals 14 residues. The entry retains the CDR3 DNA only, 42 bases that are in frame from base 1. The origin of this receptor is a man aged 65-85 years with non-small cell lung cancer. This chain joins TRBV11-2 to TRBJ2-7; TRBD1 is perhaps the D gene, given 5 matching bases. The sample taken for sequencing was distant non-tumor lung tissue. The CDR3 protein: CANSLGDRNYGQYF. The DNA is TGTGCTAACAGCTTAGGAGACAGAAACTACGGGCAGTACTTC.